This TCR beta chain was captured in a study of blood T cells in healthy people across ages. Trimming left V 6 bases short and J 2 bases short, with 16 bases between. Germline values: CDR1 MNHEY, CDR2 SVGAGI. This CDR3 has 15 residues. Using a J-beta primer mix together with a sample-barcoded 5' primer, a second PCR was run for about 6 to 12 cycles. TCRdb independently ran MiXCR on the 5' RACE reads; one entry per CDR3 protein. This table holds 700,000 to 850,000 distinct CDR3 sequences, approximately 55% found once. This clonotype has more than one count but fewer than ten. This chain connects TRBV6-5 to TRBJ1-2; possible D gene TRBD1, 5 bases. The receptor's source is a man of 80 years or more in good health. The source material was blood. The CDR3 DNA is TGTGCCAGCAGCTGGTCCCCCGGACAAAACTATGGCTACACCTTC. This sequence encodes CASSWSPGQNYGYTF.